Sequencing of this T cell receptor beta chain was carried out in a study of tumor-infiltrating lymphocytes in primary liver carcinoma. Study overall: Ages ranged from 30 to 69, with HCC or mixed HCC-cholangiocarcinoma.

Co-extraction of RNA and DNA was performed on about 18-33 mg of unsorted bulk tissue. Remarks on this clonotype: This CDR3 fails to terminate in the conserved phenylalanine or tryptophan, so it likely reflects a read error.

cDNA specific to TCR beta was made from about 0.45 ug of total RNA, with a constant-region primer employed for priming. Researchers made the TCR beta libraries by running three nested multiplex PCR rounds with slightly modified ARM-PCR. It was with TRBV1-TRBV30 forward primers and a C-beta reverse primer that the first two PCR rounds were run, at approximately 10 cycles each. TCRdb called the multiplex PCR reads again in MiXCR, with one record for every CDR3 protein. The data contain about 35,000 distinct CDR3 sequences, roughly 70% of them seen just once; the ten biggest clones take up roughly 15%. Per the germline V gene, CDR1 is SGHRS and CDR2 is YFSETQ. The CDR3 totals 15 residues.

The clonotype originates from a man between 40 and 49 years old with primary liver carcinoma and hepatitis B virus infection. The chain couples TRBV5-1 to TRBJ2-2; D remains ambiguous. The sequenced material came from liver tumor tissue from sampling region 4. Subset meaning: tumor region T4, right-lateral pole. The CDR3 coding sequence is TGCGCCAGCAGCTTGAGTCCCTCGAATACCGGGGAGCTGTTTATT. It codes for CASSLSPSNTGELFI.